This entry is about one TCR beta chain. This record belongs to a study of blood T cell repertoires in COVID-19. At the level of the study: Samples representing acute and convalescent COVID-19 were sourced from the United States, Italy and Spain.

Using immunoSEQ multiplex PCR, the repertoire was profiled, and TCRdb retains in-frame clones only, with some absent. Among about 170,000 clones listed, 80% to 85% were seen once. Germline V lookup: CDR1 SGHVS, CDR2 FQNEAQ. This CDR3 is built from 11 residues. Trimming shortened V by 6 bases and J by 7 bases, and 6 bases separated the two germline ends. This chain joins TRBV7-8 and TRBJ1-4; D gene unclear. This receptor was taken from a woman in her 70s with COVID-19, enrolled during active disease. Sequences were obtained from peripheral blood. CDR3 protein: CASRGGEKLFF. CDR3 nucleotide sequence: TGTGCCAGCAGGGGAGGTGAAAAACTGTTTTTT.